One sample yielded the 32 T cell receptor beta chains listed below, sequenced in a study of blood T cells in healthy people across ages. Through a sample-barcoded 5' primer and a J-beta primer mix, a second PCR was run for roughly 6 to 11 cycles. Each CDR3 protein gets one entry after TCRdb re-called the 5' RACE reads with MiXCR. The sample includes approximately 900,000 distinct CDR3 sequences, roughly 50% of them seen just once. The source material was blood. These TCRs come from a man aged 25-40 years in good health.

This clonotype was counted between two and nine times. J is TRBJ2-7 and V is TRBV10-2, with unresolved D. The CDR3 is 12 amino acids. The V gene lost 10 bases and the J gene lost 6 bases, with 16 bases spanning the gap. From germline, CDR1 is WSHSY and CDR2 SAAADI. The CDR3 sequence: CATTSGRLEQYF. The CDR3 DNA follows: TGCGCCACCACGAGTGGAAGGCTCGAGCAGTACTTC.

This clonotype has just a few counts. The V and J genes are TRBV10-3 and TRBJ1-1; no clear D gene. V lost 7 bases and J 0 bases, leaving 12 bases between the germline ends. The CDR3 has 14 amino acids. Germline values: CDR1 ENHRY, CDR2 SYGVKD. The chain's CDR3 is CAIKSGIMNTEAFF. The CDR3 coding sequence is TGTGCCATCAAAAGCGGGATCATGAACACTGAAGCTTTCTTT.

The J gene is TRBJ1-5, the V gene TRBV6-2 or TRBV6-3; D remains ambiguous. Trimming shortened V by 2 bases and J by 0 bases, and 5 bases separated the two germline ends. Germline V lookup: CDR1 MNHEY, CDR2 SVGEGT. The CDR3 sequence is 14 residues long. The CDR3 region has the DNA TGTGCCAGCAGTTACAGAAATAGCAATCAGCCCCAGCATTTT. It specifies CASSYRNSNQPQHF.

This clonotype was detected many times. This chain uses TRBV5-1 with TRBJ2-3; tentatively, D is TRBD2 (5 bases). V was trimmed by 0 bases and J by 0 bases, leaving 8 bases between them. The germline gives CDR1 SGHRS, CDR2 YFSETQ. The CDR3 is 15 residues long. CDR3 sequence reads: CASSLGRGSTDTQYF. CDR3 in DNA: TGCGCCAGCAGCTTGGGCCGGGGAAGCACAGATACGCAGTATTTT.

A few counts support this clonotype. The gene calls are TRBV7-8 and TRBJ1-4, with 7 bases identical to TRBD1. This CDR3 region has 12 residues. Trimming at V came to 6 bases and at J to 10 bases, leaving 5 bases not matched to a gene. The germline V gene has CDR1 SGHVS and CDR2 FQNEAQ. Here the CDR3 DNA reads TGTGCCAGCAGGGGCAGGGGGGGAAAACTGTTTTTT. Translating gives CASRGRGGKLFF.

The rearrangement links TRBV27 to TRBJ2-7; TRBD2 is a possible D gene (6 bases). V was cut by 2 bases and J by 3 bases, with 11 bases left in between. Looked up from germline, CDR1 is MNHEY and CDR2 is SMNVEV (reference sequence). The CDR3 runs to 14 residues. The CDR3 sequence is CASSLAGLVYEQYF. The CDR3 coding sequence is TGTGCCAGCAGTTTAGCGGGGTTGGTCTACGAGCAGTACTTC.

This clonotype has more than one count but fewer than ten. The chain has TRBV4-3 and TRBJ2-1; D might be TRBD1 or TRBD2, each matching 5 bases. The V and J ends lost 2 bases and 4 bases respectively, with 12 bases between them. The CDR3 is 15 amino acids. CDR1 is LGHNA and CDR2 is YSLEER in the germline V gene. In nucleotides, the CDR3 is TGCGCCAGCAGCCAATCTGGGACGCCTTACAATGAGCAGTTCTTC. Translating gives CASSQSGTPYNEQFF.

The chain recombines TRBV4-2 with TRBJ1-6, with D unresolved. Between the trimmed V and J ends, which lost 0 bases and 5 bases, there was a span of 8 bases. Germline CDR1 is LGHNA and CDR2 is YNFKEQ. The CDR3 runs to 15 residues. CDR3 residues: CASSQDYPDNSPLHF. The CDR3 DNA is TGTGCCAGCAGCCAAGATTACCCCGATAATTCACCCCTCCACTTT.

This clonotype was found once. The CDR3 protein is CASSSGWQGELNTEAFF. DNA of the CDR3: TGTGCCAGCAGCTCTGGCTGGCAGGGCGAACTGAACACTGAAGCTTTCTTT. The chain couples TRBV7-9 to TRBJ1-1, with D possibly matching TRBD1 (5 bases). Germline V gene sequence: CDR1 SEHNR, CDR2 FQNEAQ (reference sequence). Trimming cost V 4 bases and J 0 bases, with 18 bases left between them. There are 17 residues in the CDR3.

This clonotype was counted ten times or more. CDR3: CAGGLGQNTEAFF. The CDR3 nucleotides read TGTGCCGGGGGGCTCGGACAGAACACTGAAGCTTTCTTT. The chain joins TRBV7-2 to TRBJ1-1, with D possibly TRBD1 on 6 matching bases. The CDR3 loop spans 13 amino acids. The V end lost 11 bases, the J end lost 1 base, and 14 bases lay between the germline ends. In germline, CDR1 is SGHTA, CDR2 FQGNSA.

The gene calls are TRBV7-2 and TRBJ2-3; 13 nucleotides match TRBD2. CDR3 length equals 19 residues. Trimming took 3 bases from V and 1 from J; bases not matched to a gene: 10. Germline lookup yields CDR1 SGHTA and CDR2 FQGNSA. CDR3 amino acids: CASSLSGLAGSVGTDTQYF. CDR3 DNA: TGTGCCAGCAGCTTGTCGGGACTAGCGGGGTCCGTAGGCACAGATACGCAGTATTTT.

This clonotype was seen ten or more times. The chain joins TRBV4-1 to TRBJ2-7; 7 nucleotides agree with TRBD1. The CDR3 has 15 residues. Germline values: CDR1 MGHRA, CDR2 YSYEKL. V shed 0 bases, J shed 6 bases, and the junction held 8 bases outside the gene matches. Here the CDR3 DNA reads TGCGCCAGCAGCCAAGAGGCAGGGGGTTCGGTCGAGCAGTACTTC. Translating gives CASSQEAGGSVEQYF.

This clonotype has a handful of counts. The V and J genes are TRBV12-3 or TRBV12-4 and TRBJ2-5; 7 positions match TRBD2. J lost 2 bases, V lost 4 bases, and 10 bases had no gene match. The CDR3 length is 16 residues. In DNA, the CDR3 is TGTGCCAGCAGTTCCTGGGGAGGGGAAATGCAAGAGACCCAGTACTTC. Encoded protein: CASSSWGGEMQETQYF.

The CDR3 loop is CASSHRQQEAYEQYF. Here the CDR3 DNA reads TGTGCCAGCAGCCACCGACAGCAAGAAGCCTACGAGCAGTACTTC. V is TRBV14 and J is TRBJ2-4; perhaps TRBD1 as D (5 bases). The J call may not be correct, given that the DNA end is closer to TRBJ2-7. Germline assignment: CDR1 SGHDN and CDR2 FVKESK. The CDR3 has 15 amino acids.

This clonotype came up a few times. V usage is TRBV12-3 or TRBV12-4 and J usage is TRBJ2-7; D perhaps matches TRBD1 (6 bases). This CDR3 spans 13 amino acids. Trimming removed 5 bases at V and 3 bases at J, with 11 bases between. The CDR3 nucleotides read TGTGCCAGCAGTGCCGGGACACTCTACGAGCAGTACTTC. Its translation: CASSAGTLYEQYF.

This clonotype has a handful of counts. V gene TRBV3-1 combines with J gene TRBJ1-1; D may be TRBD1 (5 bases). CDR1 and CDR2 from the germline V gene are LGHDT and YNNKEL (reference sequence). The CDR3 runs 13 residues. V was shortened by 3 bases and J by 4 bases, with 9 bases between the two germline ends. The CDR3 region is CASSQRGFTEAFF. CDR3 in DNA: TGTGCCAGCAGCCAGAGGGGATTCACTGAAGCTTTCTTT.

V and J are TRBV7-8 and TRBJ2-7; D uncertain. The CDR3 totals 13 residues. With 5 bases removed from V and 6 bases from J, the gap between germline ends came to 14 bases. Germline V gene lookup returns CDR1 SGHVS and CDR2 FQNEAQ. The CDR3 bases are TGTGCCAGCAGCCCCTATAGTGTTAGCGAGCAGTACTTC. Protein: CASSPYSVSEQYF.

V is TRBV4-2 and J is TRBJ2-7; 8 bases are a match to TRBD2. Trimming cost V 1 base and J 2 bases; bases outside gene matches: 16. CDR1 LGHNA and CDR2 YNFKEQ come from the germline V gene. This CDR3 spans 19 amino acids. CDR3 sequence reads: CASSQASPVIAGTTYEQYF. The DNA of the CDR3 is TGTGCCAGCAGCCAAGCCTCCCCGGTAATAGCGGGGACGACCTACGAGCAGTACTTC.

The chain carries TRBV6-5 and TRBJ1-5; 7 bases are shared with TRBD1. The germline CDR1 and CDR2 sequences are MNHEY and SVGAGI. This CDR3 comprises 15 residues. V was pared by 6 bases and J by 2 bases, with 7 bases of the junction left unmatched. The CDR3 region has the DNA TGTGCCAGCAGCCCGACAGGGAGTCGCAATCAGCCCCAGCATTTT. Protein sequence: CASSPTGSRNQPQHF.

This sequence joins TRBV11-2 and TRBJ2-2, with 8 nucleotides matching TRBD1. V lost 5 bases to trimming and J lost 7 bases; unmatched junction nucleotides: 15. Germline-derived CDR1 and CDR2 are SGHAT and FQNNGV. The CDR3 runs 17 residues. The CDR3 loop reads CASSPERRTGKGGELFF. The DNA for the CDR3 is TGTGCCAGCAGCCCCGAGAGAAGGACAGGGAAAGGCGGGGAGCTGTTTTTT.

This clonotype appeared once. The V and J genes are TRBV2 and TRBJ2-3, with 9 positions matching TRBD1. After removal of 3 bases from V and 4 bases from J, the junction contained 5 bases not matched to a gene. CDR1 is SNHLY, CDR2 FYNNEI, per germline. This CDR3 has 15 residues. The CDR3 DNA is TGTGCCAGCAGTGACCGGGACAGGGTGCCAGATACGCAGTATTTT. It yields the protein CASSDRDRVPDTQYF.

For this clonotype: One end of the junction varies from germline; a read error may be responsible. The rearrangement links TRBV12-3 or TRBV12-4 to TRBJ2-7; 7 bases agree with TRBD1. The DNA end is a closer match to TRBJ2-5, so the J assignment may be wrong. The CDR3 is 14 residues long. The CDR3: CACSLVDRAETQYF. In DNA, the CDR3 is TGTGCCTGCAGTTTAGTCGACAGGGCGGAGACCCAGTACTTC.

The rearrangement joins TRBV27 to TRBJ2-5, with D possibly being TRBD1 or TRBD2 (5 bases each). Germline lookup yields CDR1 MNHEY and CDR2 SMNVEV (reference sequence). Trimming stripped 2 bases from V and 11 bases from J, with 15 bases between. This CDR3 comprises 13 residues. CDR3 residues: CASSLLEGREQYF. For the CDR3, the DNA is TGTGCCAGCAGTTTACTTGAGGGGCGAGAGCAGTACTTC.

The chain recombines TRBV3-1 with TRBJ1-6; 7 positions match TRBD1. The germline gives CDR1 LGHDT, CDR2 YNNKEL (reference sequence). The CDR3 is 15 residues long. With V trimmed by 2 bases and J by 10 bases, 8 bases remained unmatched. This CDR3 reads CASSQSLGQRSPLHF. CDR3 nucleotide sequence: TGTGCCAGCAGCCAATCTTTGGGACAGAGGTCACCCCTCCACTTT.

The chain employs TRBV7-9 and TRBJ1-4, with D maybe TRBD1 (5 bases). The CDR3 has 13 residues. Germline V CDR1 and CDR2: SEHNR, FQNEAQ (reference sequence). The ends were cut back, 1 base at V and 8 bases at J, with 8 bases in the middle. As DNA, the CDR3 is TGTGCCAGCAGCTTAGTAGGGGCCGAAAAACTGTTTTTT. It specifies CASSLVGAEKLFF.

CDR3 amino acids: CASKEQGTLYEQYF. The CDR3 DNA reads as TGTGCCTCGAAAGAACAGGGGACCCTCTACGAGCAGTACTTC. The chain combines TRBV10-3 with TRBJ2-7, with TRBD1 matching 7 bases. With 11 bases clipped from V and 3 bases from J, the junction kept 13 bases outside the gene matches. From germline, CDR1 is ENHRY and CDR2 SYGVKD. The CDR3 runs to 14 residues.

CDR3 sequence: CASRTSGLNEQFF. DNA for the CDR3: TGTGCCAGCAGGACTAGCGGGCTCAATGAGCAGTTCTTC. The rearrangement joins TRBV7-8 to TRBJ2-1; 10 nucleotides align to TRBD2. This CDR3 contains 13 residues. Looked up from germline, CDR1 is SGHVS and CDR2 is FQNEAQ. V shed 6 bases and J 6 bases; nucleotides not matched to a gene: 2.

The CDR3 here is CASRQGQVTGELFF. DNA of the CDR3: TGTGCCAGCAGGCAGGGCCAGGTTACCGGGGAGCTGTTTTTT. The rearrangement joins TRBV12-3 or TRBV12-4 to TRBJ2-2; D may be TRBD1 (5 bases). The CDR3 has 14 amino acids. V gave up 6 bases and J gave up 5 bases, with 13 bases separating them.

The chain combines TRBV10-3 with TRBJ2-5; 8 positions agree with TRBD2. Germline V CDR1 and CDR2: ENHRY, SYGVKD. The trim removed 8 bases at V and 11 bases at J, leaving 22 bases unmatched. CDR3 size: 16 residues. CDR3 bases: TGTGCCATCTCTTCAGGCGGGGGGCCTGGCGGAAATGAGCAGTACTTC. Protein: CAISSGGGPGGNEQYF.

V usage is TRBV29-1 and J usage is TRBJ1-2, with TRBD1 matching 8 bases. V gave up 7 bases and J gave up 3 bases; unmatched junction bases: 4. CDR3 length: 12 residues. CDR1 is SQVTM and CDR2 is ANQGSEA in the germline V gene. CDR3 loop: CSARTGYYGYTF. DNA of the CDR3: TGCAGCGCTCGGACAGGGTACTATGGCTACACCTTC.

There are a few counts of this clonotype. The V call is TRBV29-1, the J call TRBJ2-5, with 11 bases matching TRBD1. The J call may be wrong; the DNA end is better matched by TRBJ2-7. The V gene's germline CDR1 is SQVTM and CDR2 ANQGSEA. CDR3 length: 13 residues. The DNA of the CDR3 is TGCAGCGTAGCGGACAGGGGGCCCTACGAGCAGTACTTC. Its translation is CSVADRGPYEQYF.

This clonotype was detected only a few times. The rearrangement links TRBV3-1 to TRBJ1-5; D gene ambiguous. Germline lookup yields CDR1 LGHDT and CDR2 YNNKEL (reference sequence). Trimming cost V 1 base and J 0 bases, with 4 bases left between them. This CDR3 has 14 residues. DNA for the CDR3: TGTGCCAGCAGCCAAGTCGGTAGCAATCAGCCCCAGCATTTT. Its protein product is CASSQVGSNQPQHF.